This TCR beta chain was captured by sequencing in a study of T cell responses to AZD1222 COVID-19 vaccine (dated by TCRdb to about 2021). A note on the overall study: TCR sequencing was performed for more than 230 trial participants, of whom around 200 were given two doses of AZD1222 and around 25 were given two doses of MenACWY control vaccine. Trial participants were enrolled by age into 18-55, 56-69 and 70-plus year subgroups, with approximately 160, 26 and 62 TCR-sequenced participants respectively. General study outcomes and caveats: Spike-specific TCR breadth and depth rose significantly after two AZD1222 doses compared with day 0 and with MenACWY recipients. Reportedly, close to half of the unique spike-specific TCRs recognized epitopes lying outside the regions that are mutated in the B.1.351 and B.1.1.7 variants. Only a handful of AZD1222 recipients were SARS-CoV-2 seropositive at baseline, limiting conclusions about previously exposed vaccinees. Because no samples from the day 14 peak response were available, repertoires could be characterized only after the peak T cell response. The vaccine-associated CD4 TCRs covered the entire spike protein, and the dominant responses fell in regions 160-218 and 743-854. The 56-69-year group was small, and its depth increase did not reach significance, likely because of low power. Most participants were white British and females outnumbered males, and the authors suggested that clonal diversity may have been underestimated.

Per the publication, the time point label means: about 28 days (+/-7) after the second vaccine dose. Because spike-specific TCR depth and breadth did not differ between the two schedules, AZD1222 recipients who got a second dose at roughly 4 weeks were pooled with those who got a second dose at roughly 12 weeks. Vaccinee samples were obtained from the UK trials COV001 and COV002, which included a single-blind randomized controlled phase 2/3 trial of AZD1222 (ChAdOx1 nCoV-19) in healthy adults. For TCRbeta chain sequencing, PBMC samples from trial participants were taken at day 0 and at day 28 after the second dose. The CDR3 regions of human TCRbeta chains were analyzed by immunosequencing. In the authors' own workflow: Repertoire TCRs were checked for matches against a reference library of SARS-CoV-2-specific TCRs that had been generated using the MIRA antigen-specificity platform. Breadth was defined as the fraction of unique TCRs that were SARS-CoV-2-associated. Depth was defined as the fraction of total T cells that were SARS-CoV-2-associated. Using the MIRA data, each spike-specific TCR was assigned both to the spike region to which the TCR was reactive and to a CD4 or CD8 class. Log10-transformed breadth and depth values were compared by one-way ANOVA with Sidak's multiple comparisons tests. TCRdb retrieved this table from immuneACCESS and kept in-frame rearrangements only. Not all clones are present; in checked studies, unresolved V genes account for under half, and no reason is known for the remainder. For V, J and clone size, that table is used; D and trimming come from the DNA. The sample table shows roughly 180,000 clones, and 94% are seen once. The ten largest clonotypes hold around 1.5% of the sample.

V gives up 6 bases and J gives up 2 bases, and the segment between their germline ends measures 17 bases. There are 16 amino acids in the CDR3, from cysteine to phenylalanine inclusive. CDR3 DNA only is kept here, 48 bases in frame from base 1. This clone was counted once. What antigen it recognizes has not been identified. The record has no base qualities; no much larger clone is one base away. This receptor was identified in an adult who received the AZD1222 COVID-19 vaccine. Sequencing was performed on peripheral blood, taken 28 days after the second AZD1222 dose. This sequence uses TRBV23-1 and TRBJ2-1; possibly the D gene is TRBD1, per 6 matching bases. TRBV23-1 is classed as an ORF, of uncertain function. The nucleotides are TGCGCCAGCAGCTCAAGTAAGGGGGTGCCCTACAATGAGCAGTTCTTC. This encodes CASSSSKGVPYNEQFF.